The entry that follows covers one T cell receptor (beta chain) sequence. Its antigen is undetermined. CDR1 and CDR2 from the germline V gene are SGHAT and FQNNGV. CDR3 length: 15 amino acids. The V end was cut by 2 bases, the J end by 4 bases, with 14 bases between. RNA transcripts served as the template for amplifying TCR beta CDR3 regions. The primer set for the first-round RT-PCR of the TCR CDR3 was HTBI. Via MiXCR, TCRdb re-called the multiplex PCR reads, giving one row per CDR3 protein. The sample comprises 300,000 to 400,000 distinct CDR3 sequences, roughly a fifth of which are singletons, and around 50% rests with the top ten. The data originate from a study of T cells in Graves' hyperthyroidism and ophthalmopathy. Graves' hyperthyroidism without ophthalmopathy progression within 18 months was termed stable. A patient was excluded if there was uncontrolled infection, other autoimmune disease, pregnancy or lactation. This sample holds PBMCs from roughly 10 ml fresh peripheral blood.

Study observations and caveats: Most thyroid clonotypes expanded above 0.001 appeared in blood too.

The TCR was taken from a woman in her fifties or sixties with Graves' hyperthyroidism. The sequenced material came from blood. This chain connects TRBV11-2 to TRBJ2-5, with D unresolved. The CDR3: CASSLYPGRGETQYF. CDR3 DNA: TGTGCCAGCAGCTTATATCCGGGCCGCGGAGAGACCCAGTACTTC.